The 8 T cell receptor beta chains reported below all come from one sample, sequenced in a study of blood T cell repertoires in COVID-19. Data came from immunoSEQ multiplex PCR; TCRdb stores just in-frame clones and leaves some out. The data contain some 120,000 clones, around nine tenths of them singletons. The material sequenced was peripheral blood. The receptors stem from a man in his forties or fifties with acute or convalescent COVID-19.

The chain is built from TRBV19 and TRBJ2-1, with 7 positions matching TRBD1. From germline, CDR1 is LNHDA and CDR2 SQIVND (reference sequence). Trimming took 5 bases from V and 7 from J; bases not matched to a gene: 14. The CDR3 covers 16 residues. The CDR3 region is CASSPLRRTGQNEQFF. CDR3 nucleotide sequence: TGTGCCAGTAGTCCCCTCCGAAGGACAGGACAGAATGAGCAGTTCTTC.

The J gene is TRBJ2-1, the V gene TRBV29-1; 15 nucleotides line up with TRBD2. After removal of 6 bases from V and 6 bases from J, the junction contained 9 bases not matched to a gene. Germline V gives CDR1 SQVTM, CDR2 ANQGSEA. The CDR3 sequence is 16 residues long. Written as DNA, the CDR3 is TGCAGCGTGGGCAAGGGACTAGCGGGAGGCGCCAATGAGCAGTTCTTC. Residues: CSVGKGLAGGANEQFF.

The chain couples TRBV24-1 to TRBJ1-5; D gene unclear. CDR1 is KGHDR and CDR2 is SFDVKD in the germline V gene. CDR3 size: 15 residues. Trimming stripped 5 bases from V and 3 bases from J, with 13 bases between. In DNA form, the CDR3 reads TGTGCCACCAGTGCCAACACGGACTCCAATCAGCCCCAGCATTTT. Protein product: CATSANTDSNQPQHF.

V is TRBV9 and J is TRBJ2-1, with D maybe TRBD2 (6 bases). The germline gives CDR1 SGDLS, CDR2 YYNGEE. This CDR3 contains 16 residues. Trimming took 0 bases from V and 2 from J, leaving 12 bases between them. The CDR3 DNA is TGTGCCAGCAGCGTAGGCTGGGGGGAGACCTACAATGAGCAGTTCTTC. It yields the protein CASSVGWGETYNEQFF.

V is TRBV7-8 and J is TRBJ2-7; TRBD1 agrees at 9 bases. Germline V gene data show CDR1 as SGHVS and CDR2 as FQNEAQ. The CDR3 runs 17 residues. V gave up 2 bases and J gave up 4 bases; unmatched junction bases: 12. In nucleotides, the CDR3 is TGTGCCAGCAGCTTAAGTAGGATTGGGACAGGGCGGTACGAGCAGTACTTC. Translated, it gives CASSLSRIGTGRYEQYF.

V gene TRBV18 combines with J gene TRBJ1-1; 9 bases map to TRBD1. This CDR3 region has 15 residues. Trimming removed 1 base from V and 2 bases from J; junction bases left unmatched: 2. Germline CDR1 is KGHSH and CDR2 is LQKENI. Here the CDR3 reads CASSPRDRVNTEAFF. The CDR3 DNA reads TGTGCCAGCTCACCACGGGACAGGGTCAACACTGAAGCTTTCTTT.

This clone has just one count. CDR3 sequence (DNA): TGTGCCAGCAGCCTTACCGGGACAGGGTTGAATGGCTACACCTTC. It is translated as CASSLTGTGLNGYTF. The chain couples TRBV3-1 (or the pseudogene TRBV3-2) to TRBJ1-2; TRBD1 aligns across 9 bases. Germline V gives CDR1 LGHDT, CDR2 YNNKEL (reference sequence). The length of the CDR3 is 15 residues. V lost 4 bases, J lost 6 bases, and 9 bases stayed unmatched.

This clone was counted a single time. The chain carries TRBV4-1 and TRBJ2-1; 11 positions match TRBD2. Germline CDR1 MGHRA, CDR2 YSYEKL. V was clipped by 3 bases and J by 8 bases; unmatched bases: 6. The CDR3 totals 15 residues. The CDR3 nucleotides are TGCGCCAGCAGCCATACTAGCGGGAGTAACGATGAGCAGTTCTTC. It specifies CASSHTSGSNDEQFF.